The TCR beta chain described here comes from a study of blood T cell repertoires in COVID-19. TCRdb's table, derived via immunoSEQ multiplex PCR, lists solely in-frame clones and lacks some. The data show about 190,000 clones, around four fifths seen once. This receptor was obtained from a woman in her thirties with acute or convalescent COVID-19. The sequencing sample was made of peripheral blood.

The CDR3 DNA sequence: TGCGCCAGCAGCTTGGGACAGGGGAGTTCACCCCTCCACTTT. It specifies CASSLGQGSSPLHF. The chain recombines TRBV5-1 with TRBJ1-6; TRBD1 agrees at 8 bases. CDR1 SGHRS and CDR2 YFSETQ come from the germline V gene. The CDR3 spans 14 residues. The V segment lost 0 bases and the J segment 9 bases; nucleotides outside the gene matches: 2. Supplemented by reference TRBV5-1 and TRBJ1-6, the full variable domain reads KAGVTQTPRYLIKTRGQQVTLSCSPISGHRSVSWYQQTPGQGLQFLFEYFSETQRNKGNFPGRFSGRQFSNSRSEMNVSTLELGDSALYLCASSLGQGSSPLHFGNGTRLTVT.